Listed below are T cell receptor beta chains from one sample, sequenced in a study of T cells in Graves' hyperthyroidism and ophthalmopathy. In TCRdb, the multiplex PCR reads were re-called with MiXCR into one record per CDR3 protein. The profile shows about 560,000 distinct CDR3 sequences, less than 20% of them singletons. The material sequenced was blood. These receptors all come from a woman aged 30 to 39 with Graves' hyperthyroidism. The CDR3 runs from the conserved cysteine through the conserved F or W. Each record gives: J gene, V gene, D gene, clone size, CDR3 protein, CDR3 DNA. D genes are given only for firm matches. Size is stated for part of the rows, as once, few or many counts, or as a class when the clone is expanded.

>TRBJ1-3|TRBV3-1|NA|many
CASSPQGNTIYF
TGTGCCAGCAGCCCGCAGGGAAACACCATATATTTT
>TRBJ2-7|TRBV24-1|TRBD1|few
CATSDTGQGTYEQYF
TGTGCCACCAGTGACACCGGACAGGGCACCTACGAGCAGTACTTC
>TRBJ2-5|TRBV6-1|NA|many
CASSEIGETQYF
TGTGCCAGCAGTGAAATAGGAGAGACCCAGTACTTC
>TRBJ2-2|TRBV6-1|TRBD2|once
CALLSGSSGTGELFF
TGTGCCCTACTTAGCGGGAGTAGCGGCACCGGGGAGCTGTTTTTT
>TRBJ1-1|TRBV29-1|TRBD1|NA
CSVEPDRGDTEAFF
TGCAGCGTTGAGCCGGACAGGGGAGACACTGAAGCTTTCTTT
>TRBJ2-3|TRBV19|NA|NA
CASSRTRLDTQYF
TGTGCCAGTAGTCGCACCCGTTTAGATACGCAGTATTTT
>TRBJ1-1|TRBV6-1|TRBD1|few
CASRPRGGTTGTEAFF
TGTGCCAGCAGACCCAGGGGGGGGACGACGGGTACTGAAGCTTTCTTT
>TRBJ1-2|TRBV6-1|TRBD1|many
CASGSSTGGDIYGYTF
TGTGCCAGCGGGTCATCGACAGGGGGTGATATCTATGGCTACACCTTC
>TRBJ2-7|TRBV7-2|TRBD2|NA
CASTTGLAGTYEQYF
TGTGCCAGCACCACCGGACTAGCGGGGACTTACGAGCAGTACTTC
>TRBJ1-6|TRBV27|NA|NA
CASSSGTPDYNPPLHF
TGTGCCAGCAGTTCCGGGACACCAGACTATAATCCACCCCTCCACTTT
>TRBJ1-5|TRBV6-1|NA|NA
CASSKGVPNQPQHF
TGTGCCAGCAGTAAGGGGGTTCCCAATCAGCCCCAGCATTTT
>TRBJ2-7|TRBV27|TRBD1|NA
CASSLSGQANYEQYF
TGTGCCAGCAGTTTATCGGGACAGGCTAACTACGAGCAGTACTTC
>TRBJ2-1|TRBV7-3|TRBD2|many
CASSLGLAGGFNEQFF
TGTGCCAGCAGCTTGGGACTAGCGGGAGGATTCAATGAGCAGTTCTTC
>TRBJ2-7|TRBV20-1|TRBD2|many
CSAIPLAGSSYEQYF
TGCAGTGCTATCCCTCTAGCGGGGAGCTCCTACGAGCAGTACTTC
>TRBJ1-1|TRBV6-5|NA|few
CASSYSGFVGVNTEAFF
TGTGCCAGCAGTTACTCCGGTTTCGTGGGGGTGAACACTGAAGCTTTCTTT
>TRBJ1-4|TRBV6-1|NA|NA
CASSDLGGNEKLFF
TGTGCCAGCAGTGACCTTGGGGGGAATGAAAAACTGTTTTTT
>TRBJ2-7|TRBV27|TRBD1|few
CASSSLPWTGGSYEQYF
TGTGCCAGCAGTTCACTACCCTGGACAGGGGGCTCTTACGAGCAGTACTTC
>TRBJ2-1|TRBV5-1|NA|NA
CASSFGDYNEQFF
TGCGCCAGCAGCTTCGGGGACTACAATGAGCAGTTCTTC
>TRBJ1-5|TRBV27|TRBD1|many
CASSPWDSGSNQPQHF
TGTGCCAGCAGTCCATGGGACAGCGGGAGCAATCAGCCCCAGCATTTT
>TRBJ1-2|TRBV3-1|NA|many
CASSQDAGNYGYTF
TGTGCCAGCAGCCAAGATGCCGGAAACTATGGCTACACCTTC
>TRBJ1-1|TRBV28|NA|many
CASSFPLVGTEAFF
TGTGCCAGCAGTTTTCCGTTAGTGGGCACTGAAGCTTTCTTT
>TRBJ2-1|TRBV20-1|NA|many
CSALQTKGVDEQFF
TGCAGTGCCCTACAGACTAAGGGGGTGGATGAGCAGTTCTTC
>TRBJ2-3|TRBV19|NA|NA
CASSTSGTIADTQYF
TGTGCCAGTAGTACATCCGGGACAATCGCAGATACGCAGTATTTT
>TRBJ2-7|TRBV6-2/TRBV6-3|TRBD2|few
CASTSGSTYEQYF
TGTGCCAGCACTAGCGGTAGTACATACGAGCAGTACTTC
>TRBJ2-5|TRBV7-2|TRBD2|few
CASSLIGTRGETQYF
TGTGCCAGCAGCTTAATCGGGACTAGGGGCGAGACCCAGTACTTC
>TRBJ2-3|TRBV24-1|TRBD1|NA
CATSITGDPTDTQYF
TGTGCCACCAGTATTACAGGGGACCCCACAGATACGCAGTATTTT
>TRBJ1-6|TRBV5-6|NA|many
CASRWRRGNSPLHF
TGTGCCAGCAGGTGGAGGAGAGGAAATTCACCCCTCCACTTT
>TRBJ1-1|TRBV3-1|NA|few
CASSQDRNRPMNTEAFF
TGTGCCAGCAGCCAAGATAGGAACCGGCCTATGAACACTGAAGCTTTCTTT
>TRBJ2-3|TRBV6-2/TRBV6-3|NA|few
CASHPLATSTDTQYF
TGTGCCAGCCACCCCTTGGCAACTAGCACAGATACGCAGTATTTT
>TRBJ2-1|TRBV5-5|NA|NA
CAGSHGRYNEQFF
TGTGCCGGCAGCCACGGGAGATACAATGAGCAGTTCTTC
>TRBJ2-4|TRBV27|NA|NA
CASSLMAGNIQYF
TGTGCCAGCAGTTTAATGGCAGGGAACATTCAGTACTTC
>TRBJ2-7|TRBV5-8|TRBD1|many
CASSPAPRGQGFYEQYF
TGTGCCAGCAGCCCGGCGCCCCGTGGACAGGGATTCTACGAGCAGTACTTC
>TRBJ2-3|TRBV6-1|NA|many
CASSGPRDTDTQYF
TGTGCCAGCAGTGGCCCCAGGGACACAGATACGCAGTATTTT
>TRBJ1-1|TRBV10-2|TRBD1|few
CASSEETGNKNTEAFF
TGCGCCAGCAGTGAGGAGACAGGGAACAAGAACACTGAAGCTTTCTTT
>TRBJ1-5|TRBV28|TRBD1|many
CASSSWTGTSNQPQHF
TGTGCCAGCAGTTCCTGGACAGGGACCAGCAATCAGCCCCAGCATTTT
>TRBJ2-2|TRBV5-4|NA|NA
CASSLEPKNTGELFF
TGTGCCAGCAGCTTGGAGCCTAAGAACACCGGGGAGCTGTTTTTT
>TRBJ2-3|TRBV30|NA|NA
CACKPAGRTDTQYF
TGTGCCTGTAAACCAGCGGGCCGCACAGATACGCAGTATTTT
>TRBJ1-2|TRBV27|NA|few
CASRTINYGYTF
TGTGCCAGCAGGACGATTAACTATGGCTACACCTTC
>TRBJ1-5|TRBV2|NA|many
CASSKGDEQPQHF
TGTGCCAGCAGTAAAGGGGATGAGCAGCCCCAGCATTTT
>TRBJ2-7|TRBV5-1|TRBD2|many
CASSLTPGLLSYEQYF
TGCGCCAGCAGCTTGACGCCGGGACTACTCTCCTACGAGCAGTACTTC
>TRBJ1-2|TRBV3-1|NA|NA
CACSQDAGDYGYTF
TGTGCCTGCAGCCAAGATGCCGGAGACTATGGCTACACCTTC
>TRBJ2-3|TRBV15|NA|NA
CATSRHRQGDTQYF
TGTGCCACCAGCAGACACCGGCAGGGAGATACGCAGTATTTT
>TRBJ1-1|TRBV27|NA|many
CASSLGGHPEAFF
TGTGCCAGCAGTTTAGGGGGACACCCTGAAGCTTTCTTT
>TRBJ2-1|TRBV30|TRBD2|many
CAWGLARVHEQFF
TGTGCCTGGGGACTAGCTCGAGTCCATGAGCAGTTCTTC
>TRBJ1-1|TRBV13|TRBD1|many
CASSRGQGDAFF
TGTGCCAGCAGCCGAGGACAGGGCGACGCTTTCTTT
>TRBJ2-1|TRBV27|TRBD2|many
CASTPGTSGSNEQFF
TGTGCCAGCACTCCCGGGACTAGCGGGAGCAATGAGCAGTTCTTC
>TRBJ2-7|TRBV7-2|TRBD2|many
CASSLGTSGRTDEQYF
TGTGCCAGCAGCTTAGGGACTAGCGGGAGAACGGACGAGCAGTACTTC
>TRBJ1-1|TRBV10-3|NA|NA
CAISGRGSTEAFF
TGTGCCATCAGTGGAAGGGGGAGCACTGAAGCTTTCTTT
>TRBJ1-5|TRBV30|TRBD1|many
CAWGQARNQPQHF
TGTGCCTGGGGACAGGCTAGGAATCAGCCCCAGCATTTT
>TRBJ2-7|TRBV9|TRBD1|NA
CASSPGGQGAFRLGQYF
TGTGCCAGCAGCCCCGGGGGACAGGGGGCTTTTCGTCTTGGGCAGTACTTC
>TRBJ2-2|TRBV7-3|TRBD1|many
CASSQPGGTGETGELFF
TGTGCCAGCAGCCAGCCGGGAGGGACAGGGGAGACCGGGGAGCTGTTTTTT